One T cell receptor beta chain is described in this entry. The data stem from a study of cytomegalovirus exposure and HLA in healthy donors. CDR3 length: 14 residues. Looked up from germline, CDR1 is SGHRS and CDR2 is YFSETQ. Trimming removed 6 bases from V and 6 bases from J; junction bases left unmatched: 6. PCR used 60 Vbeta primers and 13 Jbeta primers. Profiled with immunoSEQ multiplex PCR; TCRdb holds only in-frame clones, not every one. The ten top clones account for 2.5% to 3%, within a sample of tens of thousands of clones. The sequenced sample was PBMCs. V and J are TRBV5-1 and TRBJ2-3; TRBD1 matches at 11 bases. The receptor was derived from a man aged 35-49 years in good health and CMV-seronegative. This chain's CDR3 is CASTRTGGRDTQYF. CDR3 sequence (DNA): TGCGCCAGCACCCGGACAGGGGGCAGGGATACGCAGTATTTT.